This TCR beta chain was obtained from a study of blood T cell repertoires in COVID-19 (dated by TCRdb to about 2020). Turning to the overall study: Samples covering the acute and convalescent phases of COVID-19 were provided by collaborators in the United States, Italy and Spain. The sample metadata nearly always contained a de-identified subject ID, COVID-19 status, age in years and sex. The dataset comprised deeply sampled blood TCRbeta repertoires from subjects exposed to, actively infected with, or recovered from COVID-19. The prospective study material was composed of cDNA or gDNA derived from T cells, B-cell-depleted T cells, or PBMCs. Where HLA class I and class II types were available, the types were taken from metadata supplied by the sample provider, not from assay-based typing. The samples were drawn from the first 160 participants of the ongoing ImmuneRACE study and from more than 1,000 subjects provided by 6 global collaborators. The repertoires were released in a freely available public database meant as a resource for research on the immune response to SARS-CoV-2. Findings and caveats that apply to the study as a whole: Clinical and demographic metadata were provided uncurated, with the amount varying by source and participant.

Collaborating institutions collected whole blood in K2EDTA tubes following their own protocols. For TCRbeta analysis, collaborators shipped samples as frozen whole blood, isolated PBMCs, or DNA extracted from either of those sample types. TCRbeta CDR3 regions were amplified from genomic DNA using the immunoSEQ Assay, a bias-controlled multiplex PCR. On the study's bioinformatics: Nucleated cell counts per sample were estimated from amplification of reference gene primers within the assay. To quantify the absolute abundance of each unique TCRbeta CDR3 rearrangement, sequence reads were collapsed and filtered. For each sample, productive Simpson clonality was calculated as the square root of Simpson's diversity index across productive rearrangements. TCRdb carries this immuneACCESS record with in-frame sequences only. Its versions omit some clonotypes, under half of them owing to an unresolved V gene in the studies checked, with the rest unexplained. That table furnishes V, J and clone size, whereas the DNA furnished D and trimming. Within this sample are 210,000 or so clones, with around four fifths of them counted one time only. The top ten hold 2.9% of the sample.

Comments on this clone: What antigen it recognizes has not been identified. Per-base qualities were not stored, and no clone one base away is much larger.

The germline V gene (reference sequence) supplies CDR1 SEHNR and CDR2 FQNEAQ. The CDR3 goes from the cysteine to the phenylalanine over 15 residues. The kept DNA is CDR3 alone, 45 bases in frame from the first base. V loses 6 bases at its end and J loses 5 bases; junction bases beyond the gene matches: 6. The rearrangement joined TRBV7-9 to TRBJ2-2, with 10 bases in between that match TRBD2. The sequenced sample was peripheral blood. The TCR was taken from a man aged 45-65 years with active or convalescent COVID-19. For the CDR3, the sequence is CASSPAGGPTGELFF. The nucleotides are TGTGCCAGCAGTCCAGCGGGGGGGCCAACCGGGGAGCTGTTTTTT.